Shown below are 30 T cell receptor beta chains from a single sample sequenced in a study of blood T cells in healthy people across ages. Sample-barcoded 5' priming and a J-beta primer mix drove a second PCR of roughly 6 to 12 cycles. TCRdb ran MiXCR on the 5' RACE reads and lists one entry per CDR3 protein. This sample yields 1.4 million or so distinct CDR3 sequences, of which about 42% are seen a single time; roughly 3.7% belongs to the top ten. Material: blood. The receptors were sampled from a woman aged 18-35 years in good health.

This chain uses TRBV18 with TRBJ2-2; perhaps D is TRBD1 or TRBD2 (5 bases each). V was shortened by 5 bases and J by 6 bases, with 22 bases between the two germline ends. This CDR3 region has 17 residues. Germline lookup yields CDR1 KGHSH and CDR2 LQKENI. The CDR3 here is CASSALQGDLNAGELFF. CDR3 coding DNA: TGTGCCAGCTCAGCTCTCCAGGGAGATCTAAACGCCGGGGAGCTGTTTTTT. The whole variable domain, remainder taken from reference TRBV18 and TRBJ2-2, is NAGVMQNPRHLVRRRGQEARLRCSPMKGHSHVYWYRQLPEEGLKFMVYLQKENIIDESGMPKERFSAEFPKEGPSILRIQQVVRGDSAAYFCASSALQGDLNAGELFFGEGSRLTVL.

The gene calls are TRBV7-9 and TRBJ2-1; 8 bases line up with TRBD1. Per the germline V gene, CDR1 is SEHNR and CDR2 is FQNEAQ (reference sequence). V lost 4 bases, J lost 6 bases, and 5 bases stayed unmatched. This CDR3 region has 14 residues. The CDR3 is CASSWTGFGNEQFF. The CDR3 DNA reads as TGTGCCAGCAGCTGGACAGGGTTTGGCAATGAGCAGTTCTTC.

V usage is TRBV6-5 and J usage is TRBJ1-4; D gene unclear. The germline V gene has CDR1 MNHEY and CDR2 SVGAGI. Trimming pared 0 bases from V and 8 bases from J, leaving 13 bases between. The CDR3 extends over 15 amino acids. CDR3 DNA sequence: TGTGCCAGCAGTTACTCATTGCCTCGGGAGGAAAAACTGTTTTTT. Translated: CASSYSLPREEKLFF.

This clonotype was seen many times. This rearrangement joins TRBV7-2 to TRBJ2-1; TRBD2 aligns across 7 bases. This CDR3 comprises 17 residues. Germline CDR1 is SGHTA and CDR2 is FQGNSA. J lost 0 bases, V lost 4 bases, and 9 bases had no gene match. The CDR3 nucleotides read TGTGCCAGCAGCTACTTCGGGAGGTCGATCTCCTACAATGAGCAGTTCTTC. Amino acids: CASSYFGRSISYNEQFF.

This rearrangement joins TRBV11-2 to TRBJ1-2; possible D gene TRBD1, 5 bases. Between the trimmed V and J ends, which lost 5 bases and 3 bases, there was a span of 16 bases. Looked up from germline, CDR1 is SGHAT and CDR2 is FQNNGV. The CDR3 has 15 amino acids. The CDR3 sequence: CASSPQVGVYYGYTF. CDR3 nucleotides: TGTGCCAGCAGCCCTCAAGTGGGGGTGTACTATGGCTACACCTTC.

Note on this clonotype: One end of the junction does not line up with germline, which may come from a read error. The genes are TRBV6-5 and TRBJ1-1; 9 bases fit TRBD1. The V gene's germline CDR1 is MNHEY and CDR2 SVGAGI. There are 21 residues in the CDR3. The CDR3 protein is CASSHSGTGFLWASWNTEAFF. Here the CDR3 DNA reads TGTGCCAGCAGTCACTCCGGGACAGGGTTTTTATGGGCGTCCTGGAACACTGAAGCTTTCTTT.

The chain recombines TRBV20-1 with TRBJ2-1; 8 bases fit TRBD2. The CDR3 spans 14 residues. Germline assignment: CDR1 DFQATT and CDR2 SNEGSKA (reference sequence). Germline trimming cut 3 bases from V and 7 bases from J; bases unmatched to any gene: 8. CDR3: CSASPAGVSNEQFF. The CDR3 DNA sequence: TGCAGTGCTAGCCCAGCGGGGGTTTCTAATGAGCAGTTCTTC.

The chain uses TRBV28 and TRBJ2-1; 9 nucleotides match TRBD2. The CDR3 sequence is 15 residues long. V shed 3 bases, J shed 5 bases, and the junction held 5 bases outside the gene matches. The germline CDR1 and CDR2 sequences are MDHEN and SYDVKM. The CDR3 loop reads CASSLGREGHNEQFF. The CDR3 DNA reads TGTGCCAGCAGTTTGGGGCGGGAGGGCCACAATGAGCAGTTCTTC.

A few counts support this clonotype. This chain joins TRBV3-1 and TRBJ2-1; 8 positions agree with TRBD1. The CDR3 loop spans 15 amino acids. CDR1 and CDR2 (germline): LGHDT, YNNKEL (reference sequence). V was pared by 4 bases and J by 6 bases, with 8 bases of the junction left unmatched. CDR3 region: CASSLKIQGGNEQFF. The CDR3 coding sequence is TGTGCCAGCAGCCTAAAGATACAGGGGGGCAATGAGCAGTTCTTC.

This clonotype appeared a few times. The chain carries TRBV7-2 and TRBJ2-7, with 7 positions matching TRBD1. Losses at the gene ends were 2 bases for V and 6 bases for J; bases not matched to a gene: 13. Germline V gene data show CDR1 as SGHTA and CDR2 as FQGNSA. The length of the CDR3 is 16 residues. As DNA, the CDR3 is TGTGCCAGCAGCTTAATCTCAATAGGGGGCTCGGGCGAGCAGTACTTC. It codes for CASSLISIGGSGEQYF.

This chain joins TRBV4-3 and TRBJ2-1; 10 bases match TRBD2. The DNA end is a closer match to TRBJ2-7, so the J assignment may be wrong. CDR1 and CDR2 from the germline V gene are LGHNA and YSLEER. The CDR3 covers 16 residues. CDR3 amino acids: CASSQVAGGRDNEQYF. The DNA of the CDR3 is TGCGCCAGCAGCCAAGTAGCGGGAGGCCGGGACAATGAGCAGTACTTC.

This clonotype was counted between two and nine times. The chain has TRBV20-1 and TRBJ2-7, with 10 bases lining up with TRBD2. Per germline, CDR1 DFQATT and CDR2 SNEGSKA (reference sequence). V was pared by 6 bases and J by 3 bases, with 5 bases of the junction left unmatched. CDR3 size: 13 residues. The CDR3 spells CSARTSGVYEQYF. The CDR3 DNA reads as TGCAGTGCACGGACTAGCGGAGTCTACGAGCAGTACTTC.

This clonotype was seen a handful of times. As DNA, the CDR3 is TGTGCCAGCACCCTGACAGGGGGCTGGGGCGATACGCAGTATTTT. This codes for CASTLTGGWGDTQYF. This chain links TRBV7-8 with TRBJ2-3; 10 bases are shared with TRBD1. The V segment lost 7 bases and the J segment 6 bases; nucleotides outside the gene matches: 10. This CDR3 region has 15 residues. The germline gives CDR1 SGHVS, CDR2 FQNEAQ.

The rearrangement uses TRBV3-1 and TRBJ2-1; no definite D call. Trimming took off 0 bases at V and 5 bases at J, with 8 bases between the two ends. CDR3 size: 14 residues. Germline loops: CDR1 LGHDT, CDR2 YNNKEL (reference sequence). The CDR3 DNA sequence: TGTGCCAGCAGCCAAGACTATGCGAACAATGAGCAGTTCTTC. Protein: CASSQDYANNEQFF.

The rearrangement uses TRBV7-9 and TRBJ1-2, with D perhaps TRBD1 (6 bases). The CDR3 spans 14 residues. V dropped 2 bases and J dropped 6 bases, with 13 bases sitting between them. Germline loops: CDR1 SEHNR, CDR2 FQNEAQ (reference sequence). The CDR3 DNA is TGTGCCAGCAGCTTAACGGGGCAGGGGCATGGCTACACCTTC. Residues: CASSLTGQGHGYTF.

The gene calls are TRBV20-1 and TRBJ2-1, with 8 positions matching TRBD1. Germline V lookup: CDR1 DFQATT, CDR2 SNEGSKA (reference sequence). The CDR3 loop spans 14 amino acids. J gave up 8 bases and V 6 bases, and 12 bases lay outside the gene matches. The CDR3 nucleotides are TGCAGTGCCCGCAGGGGGCTGACACGCGATGAGCAGTTCTTC. Translation: CSARRGLTRDEQFF.

Concerning this clonotype itself: The junction departs from the called germline gene at one end, perhaps through a read error. The rearrangement joins TRBV20-1 to TRBJ2-1; TRBD2 is a possible D gene (5 bases). Germline V CDR1 and CDR2: DFQATT, SNEGSKA (reference sequence). This CDR3 has 15 amino acids. CDR3 coding DNA: TGCAGTGTTAGAGTTTTTCGGGGAGCCTACAATGAGCAGTTCTTC. Encoded protein: CSVRVFRGAYNEQFF.

The V gene is TRBV6-5, the J gene TRBJ1-4; 11 nucleotides align to TRBD1. CDR1 is MNHEY, CDR2 SVGAGI, per germline. Germline trimming cut 10 bases from V and 8 bases from J; bases unmatched to any gene: 9. The CDR3 extends over 14 amino acids. Written as DNA, the CDR3 is TGTGCCACCATGGGGGACAGGGGGAGCGAAAAACTGTTTTTT. This translates into CATMGDRGSEKLFF.

V usage is TRBV7-8 and J usage is TRBJ1-6, with 7 positions matching TRBD1. V was pared by 8 bases and J by 8 bases, with 12 bases of the junction left unmatched. The CDR3 spans 15 residues. Germline V gene sequence: CDR1 SGHVS, CDR2 FQNEAQ. CDR3 sequence: CASPLFGTEYSPLHF. The CDR3 coding sequence is TGTGCCAGCCCGCTTTTCGGGACAGAATATTCACCCCTCCACTTT. Drawing the rest from reference TRBV7-8 and TRBJ1-6, the complete variable domain is GAGVSQSPRYKVAKRGQDVALRCDPISGHVSLFWYQQALGQGPEFLTYFQNEAQLDKSGLPSDRFFAERPEGSVSTLKIQRTQQEDSAVYLCASPLFGTEYSPLHFGNGTRLTVT.

In this sample, this clonotype turned up many times. The V call is TRBV12-3 or TRBV12-4, the J call TRBJ2-7; no clear D. Trimming took 5 bases from V and 3 from J, leaving 8 bases between them. The CDR3 contains 12 residues. DNA for the CDR3: TGTGCCAGCAGTCCCTCCCTCTACGAGCAGTACTTC. This encodes CASSPSLYEQYF.

The chain has TRBV18 and TRBJ2-3; D possibly corresponds to TRBD2 (6 bases). CDR1 and CDR2 (germline): KGHSH, LQKENI. Trimming cost V 1 base and J 6 bases, with 14 bases left between them. This CDR3 region has 15 residues. DNA of the CDR3: TGTGCCAGCTCACCACTCTCGGGAGTCTCGGATACGCAGTATTTT. Amino acids: CASSPLSGVSDTQYF.

This clonotype was counted a few times. V usage is TRBV20-1 and J usage is TRBJ2-1, with TRBD2 identical over 13 bases. V lost 5 bases and J lost 6; bases outside the gene matches: 4. Per the germline V gene, CDR1 is DFQATT and CDR2 is SNEGSKA (reference sequence). The CDR3 covers 14 residues. CDR3 nucleotide sequence: TGCAGTGCTGTAAGACTAGCGGGGGGCAATGAGCAGTTCTTC. Its translation is CSAVRLAGGNEQFF.

The rearrangement links TRBV6-2 or TRBV6-3 to TRBJ1-5; 10 bases are a match to TRBD1. Germline V lookup: CDR1 MNHEY, CDR2 SVGEGT. This CDR3 comprises 15 residues. After removal of 8 bases from V and 6 bases from J, the junction contained 10 bases not matched to a gene. CDR3 residues: CASRRQGAMGQPQHF. CDR3 sequence (DNA): TGTGCCAGCCGACGACAGGGGGCGATGGGTCAGCCCCAGCATTTT.

This clonotype was seen only a few times. The chain links TRBV27 to TRBJ1-2; TRBD1 is a possible D gene (6 bases). Trimming left V 8 bases short and J 4 bases short, with 14 bases between. Per germline, CDR1 MNHEY and CDR2 SMNVEV (reference sequence). This CDR3 comprises 13 residues. CDR3 DNA sequence: TGTGCCAGCGGCCGTGGGGGCCTCTATGGCTACACCTTC. It codes for CASGRGGLYGYTF.

In regard to this clonotype: One end of the junction is discordant with germline, which a read error may explain. This chain connects TRBV6-5 to TRBJ2-3; 11 bases fit TRBD2. Germline V CDR1 and CDR2: MNHEY, SVGAGI. CDR3 length equals 15 residues. DNA for the CDR3: TGTGCCGGCAGTTACACTAGCGGGAGAATGGATACGCAGTATTTT. It yields the protein CAGSYTSGRMDTQYF.

The chain uses TRBV7-9 and TRBJ2-1; 9 bases fit TRBD2. The CDR3 is 15 residues long. Germline V gene data show CDR1 as SEHNR and CDR2 as FQNEAQ (reference sequence). V trimming: 3 bases; J trimming: 8 bases; junction bases outside the gene matches: 8. CDR3 sequence reads: CASSFLSGGIDEQFF. CDR3 in DNA: TGTGCCAGCAGCTTTTTAAGCGGGGGGATCGATGAGCAGTTCTTC.

The chain carries TRBV12-3 or TRBV12-4 and TRBJ1-3; a weak D match, TRBD1 (6 bases). V was clipped by 4 bases and J by 4 bases, with 11 bases between them. The CDR3 loop spans 14 amino acids. In nucleotides, the CDR3 is TGTGCCAGCAGTTACACAGGGAAAGGAAACACCATATATTTT. Amino acids: CASSYTGKGNTIYF.

The chain employs TRBV4-3 and TRBJ1-2; the match to TRBD1 covers 8 bases. This CDR3 contains 15 residues. V lost 4 bases, J lost 0 bases, and 4 bases stayed unmatched. From germline, CDR1 is LGHNA and CDR2 YSLEER. CDR3 DNA: TGCGCCAGCAGCCTAACGACAGGGGCTAACTATGGCTACACCTTC. The encoded protein is CASSLTTGANYGYTF.

This sequence joins TRBV12-3 or TRBV12-4 and TRBJ2-1; unclear D gene. The assigned J gene may be wrong: the sequence end matches TRBJ2-7 better. There are 16 residues in the CDR3. In DNA form, the CDR3 reads TGTGCCAGCAGTTTCGTGGGTACGAACTCCTACAATGAGCAGTACTTC. This codes for CASSFVGTNSYNEQYF.

The chain is built from TRBV11-2 and TRBJ1-1; D gene unclear. Deletions cut 5 bases from V and 0 bases from J, with 13 bases between. Germline V gives CDR1 SGHAT, CDR2 FQNNGV. This CDR3 has 15 residues. The CDR3 bases are TGTGCCAGCAGCCCCCAAGTGACAATGAACACTGAAGCTTTCTTT. Protein: CASSPQVTMNTEAFF.